A selection of T cell receptor beta chains follows, all from one sample in a study of early T cells in non-severe SARS-CoV-2 infection. From the 5' RACE reads, TCRdb called clonotypes with MiXCR, one entry per CDR3 protein. Of tens of thousands of distinct CDR3 sequences detected, around 10% appear once; the ten largest clones hold 3.5% to 4%. The sequenced sample was whole blood, obtained at baseline. Every receptor here comes from an adult who was a healthcare worker with PCR-confirmed SARS-CoV-2 infection or an uninfected control (not recorded which). CDR3s include the opening cysteine and the closing phenylalanine or tryptophan. D genes are given only for firm matches. Size is stated for part of the rows, as once, few or many counts, or as a class when the clone is expanded.

V,size,D,length,J,DNA,CDR3
TRBV2,.,.,14,TRBJ1-6,TGTGCCAGCTTGCGGAGCTCCTATAATTCACCCCTCCACTTT,CASLRSSYNSPLHF
TRBV7-8,.,TRBD2,17,TRBJ2-4,TGTGCCAGCAGCCACAACGTACTAGCGGAGTTAAAAAACATTCAGTACTTC,CASSHNVLAELKNIQYF
TRBV7-6,many,.,15,TRBJ2-5,TGTGCCAGCAGCTTAGGGGCAGGTCCGCAAGAGACCCAGTACTTC,CASSLGAGPQETQYF
TRBV4-2,.,TRBD2,16,TRBJ2-3,TGTGCCAGCAGCCAAGGCTCAGCGGGACCCACAGATACGCAGTATTTT,CASSQGSAGPTDTQYF
TRBV12-5,.,TRBD1,15,TRBJ2-3,TGTGCTAGTGGTTTGGACAGGGGAGTTACAGATACGCAGTATTTT,CASGLDRGVTDTQYF
TRBV5-1,.,TRBD1,13,TRBJ2-7,TGCGCCAGCAGCCTGGACAGGGCCTACGAGCAGTACTTC,CASSLDRAYEQYF
TRBV7-2,few,.,15,TRBJ2-1,TGTGCCAGCAGCTCGGAGCGGGTTACCTACAATGAGCAGTTCTTC,CASSSERVTYNEQFF
TRBV6-2/TRBV6-3,.,.,14,TRBJ2-7,TGTGCCAGCAGCCCCCCCTCTCCTTTGGACGAGCAGTACTTC,CASSPPSPLDEQYF
TRBV29-1,.,.,15,TRBJ2-3,TGCAGCGTTTCCAAGACAGCCTCAGGCACAGATACGCAGTATTTT,CSVSKTASGTDTQYF
TRBV5-1,few,.,12,TRBJ2-6,TGCGCCGTGACCTCTGGGGCCAACGTCCTGACTTTC,CAVTSGANVLTF
TRBV11-2,.,.,16,TRBJ2-3,TGTGCCAGCAGCTTACAGGGAACCCCTCGCACAGATACGCAGTATTTT,CASSLQGTPRTDTQYF
TRBV20-1,.,.,13,TRBJ2-1,TGCAGTGCTAGAGATCGGGGGCTGGATGAGCAGTTCTTC,CSARDRGLDEQFF
TRBV28,.,.,13,TRBJ2-7,TGTGCCAGCACCCCGGGTGGTGCCTACGAGCAGTACTTC,CASTPGGAYEQYF
TRBV12-3/TRBV12-4,few,TRBD2,13,TRBJ2-1,TGTGCCCTTAGCGGGGGGGCCTACAATGAGCAGTTCTTC,CALSGGAYNEQFF
TRBV19,once,.,15,TRBJ1-4,TGTGCCAGTAGTATCGGGCAGTCCTTTAATGAAAAACTGTTTTTT,CASSIGQSFNEKLFF
TRBV20-1,.,.,13,TRBJ2-7,TGCAGTGCTAGAGATATAGTCGCCTACGAGCAGTACTTC,CSARDIVAYEQYF
TRBV10-3,.,.,15,TRBJ1-4,TGTGCCATCAGTGAGGGCAGGGCAGCTAATGAAAAACTGTTTTTT,CAISEGRAANEKLFF
TRBV5-5,.,.,13,TRBJ2-7,TGTGCCAGCAGCTCCTGGTCCGCGGACGAGCAGTACTTC,CASSSWSADEQYF
TRBV11-2,many,TRBD1,17,TRBJ1-4,TGTGCCAGCAGCTTAGGCGGCGGACAGGCCTTTAGGGAAAAACTGTTTTTT,CASSLGGGQAFREKLFF
TRBV12-3/TRBV12-4,few,TRBD1,15,TRBJ2-2,TGTGCCAGCAGGATCGGACAGGGGCTCACCGGGGAGCTGTTTTTT,CASRIGQGLTGELFF
TRBV6-1,.,.,14,TRBJ2-7,TGTGCCAGCACCCCCAGAGGGGTGGCCTACGAGCAGTACTTC,CASTPRGVAYEQYF
TRBV5-1,many,.,13,TRBJ2-1,TGCGCCAGCAGCTTGGGGGCTGGTGATGAGCAGTTCTTC,CASSLGAGDEQFF
TRBV5-1,many,.,14,TRBJ2-3,TGCGCCAGCAGCTTGGGGACGAGCACAGATACGCAGTATTTT,CASSLGTSTDTQYF
TRBV12-3/TRBV12-4,.,TRBD1,13,TRBJ1-1,TGTGCCTCGGCCTGGGACAGGGCCACTGAAGCTTTCTTT,CASAWDRATEAFF